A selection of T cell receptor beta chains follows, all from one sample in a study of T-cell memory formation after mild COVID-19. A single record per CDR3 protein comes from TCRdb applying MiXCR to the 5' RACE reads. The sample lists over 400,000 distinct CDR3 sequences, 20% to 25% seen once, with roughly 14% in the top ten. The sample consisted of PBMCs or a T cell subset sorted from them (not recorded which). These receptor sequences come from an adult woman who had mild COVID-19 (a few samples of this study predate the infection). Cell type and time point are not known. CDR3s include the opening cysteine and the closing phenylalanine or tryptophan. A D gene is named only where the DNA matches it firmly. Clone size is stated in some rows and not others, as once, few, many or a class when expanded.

cdr3_aa: CASSEDRGDSYEQYF
cdr3_nt: TGTGCCAGCAGCGAGGACAGGGGCGATTCCTACGAGCAGTACTTC
d_call: TRBD1
j_call: TRBJ2-7
clone_size: few
v_call: TRBV7-9

cdr3_aa: CASSLDSGLADGNEQFF
cdr3_nt: TGCGCCAGCAGCTTGGATTCGGGACTAGCGGACGGGAATGAGCAGTTCTTC
d_call: TRBD2
j_call: TRBJ2-1
clone_size: .
v_call: TRBV5-1

cdr3_aa: CASCSGNTDTQYF
cdr3_nt: TGTGCCAGCTGTAGCGGCAACACAGATACGCAGTATTTT
d_call: .
j_call: TRBJ2-3
clone_size: .
v_call: TRBV12-3/TRBV12-4

cdr3_aa: CASSYSVPGQGSGSPLHF
cdr3_nt: TGTGCCAGCAGTTACTCCGTCCCGGGACAGGGATCGGGGTCACCCCTCCACTTT
d_call: TRBD1
j_call: TRBJ1-6
clone_size: few
v_call: TRBV6-5

cdr3_aa: CASSSGSWQPQHF
cdr3_nt: TGTGCCAGCAGTTCAGGGAGTTGGCAGCCCCAGCATTTT
d_call: .
j_call: TRBJ1-5
clone_size: .
v_call: TRBV6-1

cdr3_aa: CASSLLSLADTQYF
cdr3_nt: TGTGCCAGCAGCTTGTTGAGTCTAGCAGATACGCAGTATTTT
d_call: .
j_call: TRBJ2-3
clone_size: .
v_call: TRBV5-6

cdr3_aa: CASNPGTGARETQYF
cdr3_nt: TGTGCCAGCAATCCCGGGACAGGGGCCCGAGAGACCCAGTACTTC
d_call: TRBD1
j_call: TRBJ2-5
clone_size: .
v_call: TRBV28

cdr3_aa: CASSLGHISYNEQFF
cdr3_nt: TGTGCCAGCAGCTTAGGTCACATTTCCTACAATGAGCAGTTCTTC
d_call: .
j_call: TRBJ2-1
clone_size: .
v_call: TRBV7-3

cdr3_aa: CSVDSLRDPYQETQYF
cdr3_nt: TGCAGCGTTGATTCCCTCCGGGACCCGTACCAAGAGACCCAGTACTTC
d_call: .
j_call: TRBJ2-5
clone_size: .
v_call: TRBV29-1

cdr3_aa: CASSLWERGTSRSYEQYF
cdr3_nt: TGCGCCAGCAGCTTGTGGGAGAGAGGGACAAGCCGCTCCTACGAGCAGTACTTC
d_call: .
j_call: TRBJ2-7
clone_size: .
v_call: TRBV5-1

cdr3_aa: CASSDRTGSGYTF
cdr3_nt: TGTGCCAGCAGCGACAGGACAGGGTCTGGCTACACCTTC
d_call: TRBD1
j_call: TRBJ1-2
clone_size: few
v_call: TRBV7-9

cdr3_aa: CASSVFEETQYF
cdr3_nt: TGTGCCAGCAGCGTATTTGAGGAGACCCAGTACTTC
d_call: .
j_call: TRBJ2-5
clone_size: once
v_call: TRBV9

cdr3_aa: CASTRDTRDAKNIQYF
cdr3_nt: TGTGCCAGCACGCGGGATACTCGGGATGCCAAAAACATTCAGTACTTC
d_call: .
j_call: TRBJ2-4
clone_size: many
v_call: TRBV19

cdr3_aa: CASSYWAGLNTEAFF
cdr3_nt: TGTGCCAGCAGTTATTGGGCAGGGTTGAACACTGAAGCTTTCTTT
d_call: .
j_call: TRBJ1-1
clone_size: .
v_call: TRBV12-3/TRBV12-4

cdr3_aa: CSARGRPDRKNTEAFF
cdr3_nt: TGCAGTGCTAGGGGCCGTCCGGACAGAAAGAACACTGAAGCTTTCTTT
d_call: .
j_call: TRBJ1-1
clone_size: few
v_call: TRBV20-1

cdr3_aa: CASSRRGPVEKLFF
cdr3_nt: TGTGCCAGCAGCCGTCGGGGTCCGGTTGAAAAACTGTTTTTT
d_call: .
j_call: TRBJ1-4
clone_size: .
v_call: TRBV4-2

cdr3_aa: CATSRVGQPEGYTF
cdr3_nt: TGTGCCACCAGCAGAGTAGGACAACCCGAGGGCTACACCTTC
d_call: .
j_call: TRBJ1-2
clone_size: .
v_call: TRBV15

cdr3_aa: CATSVGGGNTEAFF
cdr3_nt: TGTGCCACCAGTGTGGGGGGGGGGAACACTGAAGCTTTCTTT
d_call: .
j_call: TRBJ1-1
clone_size: once
v_call: TRBV24-1

cdr3_aa: CASSFSGGANNEQFF
cdr3_nt: TGTGCCAGCAGTTTCAGTGGGGGGGCGAACAATGAGCAGTTCTTC
d_call: .
j_call: TRBJ2-1
clone_size: many
v_call: TRBV7-2

cdr3_aa: CATSREMAPDTQYF
cdr3_nt: TGTGCCACCAGCAGAGAAATGGCCCCGGATACGCAGTATTTT
d_call: .
j_call: TRBJ2-3
clone_size: .
v_call: TRBV15

cdr3_aa: CASSLQLAGNEQFF
cdr3_nt: TGTGCCAGCAGCCTTCAACTAGCGGGGAATGAGCAGTTCTTC
d_call: TRBD2
j_call: TRBJ2-1
clone_size: .
v_call: TRBV3-1

cdr3_aa: CASSLNRVDEQYF
cdr3_nt: TGTGCCAGCAGCTTAAACAGGGTCGACGAGCAGTACTTC
d_call: .
j_call: TRBJ2-7
clone_size: .
v_call: TRBV13

cdr3_aa: CASSSDRPGRTGELFF
cdr3_nt: TGCGCCAGCAGCTCGGACAGGCCCGGACGAACCGGGGAGCTGTTTTTT
d_call: TRBD1
j_call: TRBJ2-2
clone_size: few
v_call: TRBV5-1

cdr3_aa: CASSSPDRGNIGEQYF
cdr3_nt: TGTGCCAGCAGCTCACCGGACAGGGGAAATATTGGGGAGCAGTACTTC
d_call: TRBD1
j_call: TRBJ2-7
clone_size: .
v_call: TRBV7-2

cdr3_aa: CASRGSLTGELFF
cdr3_nt: TGTGCCAGCAGGGGGTCTCTCACCGGGGAGCTGTTTTTT
d_call: .
j_call: TRBJ2-2
clone_size: few
v_call: TRBV12-3/TRBV12-4

cdr3_aa: CAISEGSGGVSYNEQFF
cdr3_nt: TGTGCCATCAGTGAAGGTAGCGGAGGAGTATCCTACAATGAGCAGTTCTTC
d_call: .
j_call: TRBJ2-1
clone_size: few
v_call: TRBV10-3

cdr3_aa: CASSLIGGGTEAFF
cdr3_nt: TGTGCCAGCAGCTTAATCGGGGGGGGTACTGAAGCTTTCTTT
d_call: .
j_call: TRBJ1-1
clone_size: few
v_call: TRBV7-3

cdr3_aa: CASSQGYTSGSSSYEQYF
cdr3_nt: TGTGCCAGCAGCCAAGGGTATACTAGCGGGAGTAGCTCCTACGAGCAGTACTTC
d_call: TRBD2
j_call: TRBJ2-7
clone_size: .
v_call: TRBV3-1

cdr3_aa: CASSRADASSYEQYF
cdr3_nt: TGTGCCAGCTCCCGCGCGGACGCAAGCTCCTACGAGCAGTACTTC
d_call: .
j_call: TRBJ2-7
clone_size: .
v_call: TRBV28

cdr3_aa: CASSWSGASGANVLTF
cdr3_nt: TGTGCCAGCAGTTGGTCAGGGGCCTCTGGGGCCAACGTCCTGACTTTC
d_call: .
j_call: TRBJ2-6
clone_size: .
v_call: TRBV27

cdr3_aa: CSARVSSPGAFF
cdr3_nt: TGCAGTGCTAGAGTGAGCAGCCCGGGAGCTTTCTTT
d_call: .
j_call: TRBJ1-1
clone_size: few
v_call: TRBV20-1

cdr3_aa: CASSQGVGSGEVNDEQFF
cdr3_nt: TGTGCCAGCAGCCAAGGTGTTGGGTCGGGGGAGGTTAACGATGAGCAGTTCTTC
d_call: .
j_call: TRBJ2-1
clone_size: .
v_call: TRBV14

cdr3_aa: CASSFGDRSYNEQFF
cdr3_nt: TGTGCCAGCAGCTTCGGGGACCGCTCCTACAATGAGCAGTTCTTC
d_call: .
j_call: TRBJ2-1
clone_size: many
v_call: TRBV13

cdr3_aa: CASRTSGGVTGELFF
cdr3_nt: TGTGCCAGCAGAACGAGCGGGGGGGTAACCGGGGAGCTGTTTTTT
d_call: TRBD2
j_call: TRBJ2-2
clone_size: few
v_call: TRBV27

cdr3_aa: CASSPLGAANRAQYF
cdr3_nt: TGTGCCAGCAGTCCCCTTGGGGCGGCGAATCGGGCCCAGTACTTC
d_call: .
j_call: TRBJ2-5
clone_size: .
v_call: TRBV27

cdr3_aa: CSARDSPYEQYF
cdr3_nt: TGCAGTGCTAGGGATAGCCCCTACGAGCAGTACTTC
d_call: .
j_call: TRBJ2-7
clone_size: few
v_call: TRBV20-1

cdr3_aa: CASSLYNTGELFF
cdr3_nt: TGTGCCAGCAGCTTATATAACACCGGGGAGCTGTTTTTT
d_call: .
j_call: TRBJ2-2
clone_size: .
v_call: TRBV7-2

cdr3_aa: CASSDILAENTGELFF
cdr3_nt: TGTGCCAGCAGCGACATACTAGCGGAGAACACCGGGGAGCTGTTTTTT
d_call: TRBD2
j_call: TRBJ2-2
clone_size: .
v_call: TRBV9

cdr3_aa: CASSLRESDTQYF
cdr3_nt: TGTGCCAGCAGCTTAAGGGAGTCAGATACGCAGTATTTT
d_call: .
j_call: TRBJ2-3
clone_size: many
v_call: TRBV7-6

cdr3_aa: CASTTSGQVGNGELFF
cdr3_nt: TGTGCCAGTACCACCTCCGGACAGGTCGGGAACGGGGAGCTGTTTTTT
d_call: TRBD1
j_call: TRBJ2-2
clone_size: .
v_call: TRBV19

cdr3_aa: CASSLSWSTEAFF
cdr3_nt: TGTGCCAGCAGCTTGTCTTGGAGCACTGAAGCTTTCTTT
d_call: .
j_call: TRBJ1-1
clone_size: .
v_call: TRBV5-6

cdr3_aa: CASSFHRGANEKLFF
cdr3_nt: TGTGCCAGCAGCTTCCACCGAGGGGCTAATGAAAAACTGTTTTTT
d_call: .
j_call: TRBJ1-4
clone_size: .
v_call: TRBV12-3/TRBV12-4

cdr3_aa: CSAVSLPNIQYF
cdr3_nt: TGCAGCGCTGTATCCCTCCCAAACATTCAGTACTTC
d_call: .
j_call: TRBJ2-4
clone_size: .
v_call: TRBV29-1

cdr3_aa: CASSLALLAGGSTDTQYF
cdr3_nt: TGCGCCAGCAGCTTGGCCTTACTAGCGGGAGGGTCCACAGATACGCAGTATTTT
d_call: TRBD2
j_call: TRBJ2-3
clone_size: .
v_call: TRBV5-1

cdr3_aa: CASSRTGLAGVNEQFF
cdr3_nt: TGTGCCAGCAGTCGGACGGGACTAGCGGGAGTCAATGAGCAGTTCTTC
d_call: TRBD2
j_call: TRBJ2-1
clone_size: few
v_call: TRBV6-5

cdr3_aa: CASSEPGQTNYGYTF
cdr3_nt: TGTGCCAGCAGTGAACCGGGACAGACTAACTATGGCTACACCTTC
d_call: TRBD1
j_call: TRBJ1-2
clone_size: few
v_call: TRBV2

cdr3_aa: CASSPGDSQIYEQYF
cdr3_nt: TGTGCCAGCAGTCCTGGGGACAGTCAAATATACGAGCAGTACTTC
d_call: TRBD1
j_call: TRBJ2-7
clone_size: .
v_call: TRBV6-5

cdr3_aa: CASSLRRVGGASDSGANVLTF
cdr3_nt: TGTGCCAGCAGCTTGCGGCGTGTAGGGGGCGCCTCGGACTCTGGGGCCAACGTCCTGACTTTC
d_call: TRBD1
j_call: TRBJ2-6
clone_size: .
v_call: TRBV5-5

cdr3_aa: CASTRGGTGSYGYTF
cdr3_nt: TGTGCCAGCACTCGGGGGGGGACAGGGAGTTATGGCTACACCTTC
d_call: TRBD1
j_call: TRBJ1-2
clone_size: once
v_call: TRBV2